Listed below are T cell receptor beta chains from one sample, sequenced in a study of T cell repertoires in cytomegalovirus infection. Their antigens are not known. TCRdb reprocessed the reads with MiXCR, giving one entry per CDR3 protein. Of about 50,000 distinct CDR3 sequences in the sample, roughly a fifth were seen once. The sequencing here drew on CD8+ T cells from cultured PBMCs, taken from culture after CMV antigen stimulation. Receptors were obtained from a human donor in good health (CMV status not recorded). Some clones in this sample may be carry-over from other donors' samples. Both conserved end residues are part of each CDR3. D genes are given only for firm matches. Expanded clones are given a class, and other clones once, few, many or no size at all.

clone_size j_call cdr3_length v_call d_call cdr3_aa cdr3_nt
- TRBJ2-2 16 TRBV7-2 - CASSPSAGAYIGELFF TGTGCCAGCAGCCCCTCGGCGGGGGCATACATCGGGGAGCTGTTTTTT
few TRBJ2-3 14 TRBV6-2/TRBV6-3 - CASSANPEGDTQYF TGTGCCAGCAGTGCCAATCCAGAGGGAGATACGCAGTATTTT
- TRBJ2-1 13 TRBV5-5 - CASSPADRNFPFF TGTGCCAGCAGCCCGGCCGACAGAAATTTTCCGTTCTTC
many TRBJ2-5 16 TRBV7-8 TRBD1 CASSFLQGAFKETQYF TGTGCCAGCAGCTTTCTACAGGGGGCGTTCAAAGAGACCCAGTACTTC
few TRBJ1-2 14 TRBV7-2 TRBD1 CASSADRALYGYTF TGTGCCAGCAGCGCGGACAGGGCGCTCTATGGCTACACCTTC
- TRBJ1-4 12 TRBV12-3/TRBV12-4 - CASSLWDEKLFF TGTGCCAGCAGTTTATGGGATGAAAAACTGTTTTTT
many TRBJ2-7 15 TRBV7-8 - CASSTGTANSYEQYF TGTGCCAGCAGCACCGGGACGGCGAACTCCTACGAGCAGTACTTC
few TRBJ2-1 15 TRBV11-2 - CASSLDLERYNEQFF TGTGCCAGCAGCTTAGATCTGGAGAGATACAATGAGCAGTTCTTC
few TRBJ2-5 11 TRBV7-2 - CASSHQETQYF TGTGCCAGCAGCCACCAAGAGACCCAGTACTTC
- TRBJ1-2 18 TRBV4-3 TRBD1 CASSQAWDSSFINYGYTF TGCGCCAGCAGCCAAGCTTGGGACAGCTCCTTCATTAACTATGGCTACACCTTC
- TRBJ1-1 15 TRBV6-5 - CASSYLAFVGTEAFF TGTGCCAGCAGTTACCTTGCGTTCGTCGGCACTGAAGCTTTCTTT
- TRBJ1-6 17 TRBV4-3 - CASSQDATLSGNSPLHF TGCGCCAGCAGCCAAGATGCGACCCTCTCTGGGAATTCACCCCTCCACTTT
- TRBJ2-7 11 TRBV10-3 - CAISPGREQYF TGTGCCATCAGCCCCGGGCGGGAGCAGTACTTC
few TRBJ1-2 13 TRBV6-2/TRBV6-3 - CASSLQGKDGYTF TGTGCCAGCAGTTTGCAGGGGAAGGATGGCTACACCTTC
many TRBJ1-2 14 TRBV7-2 - CASSFLGGNYGYTF TGTGCCAGCAGCTTCTTGGGAGGGAACTATGGCTACACCTTC
few TRBJ1-1 15 TRBV7-6 - CASSSPQGRNTEAFF TGTGCCAGCAGCTCACCCCAGGGAAGAAACACTGAAGCTTTCTTT
few TRBJ1-3 17 TRBV12-3/TRBV12-4 TRBD1 CASSSIHPGQGVNTIYF TGTGCCAGCAGTTCCATCCATCCGGGACAGGGGGTAAACACCATATATTTT
few TRBJ2-1 13 TRBV13 TRBD1 CASTPTGTSEQFF TGTGCCAGCACACCGACAGGGACGAGTGAGCAGTTCTTC
few TRBJ1-1 16 TRBV7-2 - CASSLEIDIPNTEAFF TGTGCCAGCAGCTTGGAAATCGACATACCGAACACTGAAGCTTTCTTT
many TRBJ1-4 15 TRBV7-6 TRBD1 CASSLEGTENEKLFF TGTGCCAGCAGCTTGGAAGGGACAGAGAATGAAAAACTGTTTTTT
- TRBJ2-5 13 TRBV12-3/TRBV12-4 - CASSFGTPETQYF TGTGCCAGCAGTTTCGGGACACCAGAGACCCAGTACTTC
- TRBJ1-2 17 TRBV7-2 - CASSLGVNRGPAPGYTF TGTGCCAGCAGCTTAGGGGTCAATCGGGGGCCCGCGCCGGGCTACACCTTC
- TRBJ2-2 13 TRBV7-9 - CASTPPDTGELFF TGTGCCAGCACCCCCCCGGACACCGGGGAGCTGTTTTTT
few TRBJ2-7 13 TRBV11-2 - CASSPDRLYEQYF TGTGCCAGCAGTCCGGACAGACTCTACGAGCAGTACTTC